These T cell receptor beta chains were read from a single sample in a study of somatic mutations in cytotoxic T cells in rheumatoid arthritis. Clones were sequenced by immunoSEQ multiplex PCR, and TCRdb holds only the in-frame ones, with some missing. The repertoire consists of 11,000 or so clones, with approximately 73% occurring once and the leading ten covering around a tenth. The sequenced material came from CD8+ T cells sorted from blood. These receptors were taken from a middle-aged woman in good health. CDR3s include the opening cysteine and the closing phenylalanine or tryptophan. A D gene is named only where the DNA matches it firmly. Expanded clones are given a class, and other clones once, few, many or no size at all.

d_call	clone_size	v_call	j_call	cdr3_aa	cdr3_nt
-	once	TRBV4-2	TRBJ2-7	CASSQEATASSYEQYF	TGTGCCAGCAGCCAAGAGGCGACTGCGAGCTCCTACGAGCAGTACTTC
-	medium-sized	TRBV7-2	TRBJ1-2	CASSSRNSYGYTF	TGTGCCAGCAGCTCCCGCAATTCCTATGGCTACACCTTC
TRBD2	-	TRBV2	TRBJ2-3	CASSDGGGSTDTQYF	TGTGCCAGCAGTGATGGGGGGGGAAGCACAGATACGCAGTATTTT
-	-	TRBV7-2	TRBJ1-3	CASSLVRGNGDTIYF	TGTGCCAGCAGCTTAGTGAGGGGCAACGGAGACACCATATATTTT
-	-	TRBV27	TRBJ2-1	CASTPRGEGNEQFF	TGTGCCAGCACTCCTAGGGGAGAAGGCAATGAGCAGTTCTTC
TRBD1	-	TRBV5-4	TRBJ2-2	CASSPGQGFAGELFF	TGTGCCAGCAGCCCGGGACAGGGTTTCGCCGGGGAGCTGTTTTTT
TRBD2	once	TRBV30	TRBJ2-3	CAWGGLAGDTQYF	TGTGCCTGGGGTGGACTAGCGGGAGATACGCAGTATTTT
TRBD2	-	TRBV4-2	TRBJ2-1	CASSQIGTSGTQFYNEQFF	TGTGCCAGCAGCCAAATCGGGACTAGCGGGACTCAATTTTACAATGAGCAGTTCTTC
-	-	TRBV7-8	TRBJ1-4	CASSPVRSANEKLFF	TGTGCCAGCAGCCCGGTCCGATCGGCGAACGAAAAACTGTTTTTT
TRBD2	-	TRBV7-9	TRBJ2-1	CASSPSGANEQFF	TGTGCCAGCAGCCCAAGCGGGGCGAATGAGCAGTTCTTC
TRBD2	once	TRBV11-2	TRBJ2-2	CASSFWTSENTGELFF	TGTGCCAGCAGCTTTTGGACTAGCGAGAACACCGGGGAGCTGTTTTTT
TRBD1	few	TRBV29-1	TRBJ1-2	CSVEGGQGAYGYTF	TGCAGCGTTGAAGGGGGACAGGGGGCATATGGCTACACCTTC
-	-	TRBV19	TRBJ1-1	CASITSGSVLNTEAFF	TGTGCCAGTATTACGTCAGGGTCTGTTCTGAACACTGAAGCTTTCTTT
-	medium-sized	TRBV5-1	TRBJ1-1	CASSLVLNTEAFF	TGCGCCAGCAGCTTGGTTCTGAACACTGAAGCTTTCTTT
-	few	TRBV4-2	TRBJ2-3	CASSQGEPNTDTQYF	TGTGCCAGCAGCCAGGGGGAGCCGAACACAGATACGCAGTATTTT
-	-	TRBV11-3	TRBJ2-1	CASSLDRGSSYNEQFF	TGTGCCAGCAGCTTAGATAGAGGTAGCTCCTACAATGAGCAGTTCTTC
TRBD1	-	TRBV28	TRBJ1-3	CASSLGRGRESPGNTIYF	TGTGCCAGCAGTTTAGGGAGGGGGCGCGAGTCGCCTGGAAACACCATATATTTT
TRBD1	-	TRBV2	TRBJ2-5	CASSQDRVGETQYF	TGTGCCAGCTCCCAGGACAGGGTGGGGGAGACCCAGTACTTC
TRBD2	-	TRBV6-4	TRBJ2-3	CASSDSRVASGGGMDTQYF	TGTGCCAGCAGTGACTCGAGGGTTGCTAGCGGGGGAGGTATGGATACGCAGTATTTT
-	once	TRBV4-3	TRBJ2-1	CASSQDSRSNEQFF	TGCGCCAGCAGCCAAGATTCGCGGAGCAATGAGCAGTTCTTC
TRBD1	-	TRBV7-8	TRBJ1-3	CASSLWDSASGNTIYF	TGTGCCAGCAGCTTATGGGACAGCGCCTCTGGAAACACCATATATTTT
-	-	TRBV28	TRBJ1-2	CASSLPFPGVHGYTF	TGTGCCAGCAGTTTACCGTTCCCAGGGGTTCACGGCTACACCTTC
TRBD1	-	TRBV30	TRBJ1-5	CAWSQQGASQPQHF	TGTGCCTGGAGTCAACAGGGGGCCAGTCAGCCCCAGCATTTT
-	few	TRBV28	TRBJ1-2	CASSGGGALYGYTF	TGTGCCAGCAGTGGCGGGGGCGCACTCTATGGCTACACCTTC
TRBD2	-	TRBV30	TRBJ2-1	CAWRTGLAGLYNEQFF	TGTGCCTGGAGAACGGGACTAGCGGGCCTTTACAATGAGCAGTTCTTC
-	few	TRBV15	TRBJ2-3	CATSPFSEGTDTQYF	TGTGCCACCAGCCCGTTTAGTGAGGGCACAGATACGCAGTATTTT
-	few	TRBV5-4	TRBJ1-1	CASSLWQGSNTEAFF	TGTGCCAGCAGCTTGTGGCAGGGGTCGAACACTGAAGCTTTCTTT
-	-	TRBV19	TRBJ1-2	CASSITADYGYTF	TGTGCCAGTAGTATAACGGCGGACTATGGCTACACCTTC
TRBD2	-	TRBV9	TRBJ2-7	CASSVRAGSLGYEQYF	TGTGCCAGCAGCGTCCGAGCGGGGTCGCTGGGTTACGAGCAGTACTTC
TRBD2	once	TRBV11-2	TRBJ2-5	CASSSHEGGQAQYF	TGTGCCAGCAGCTCCCACGAGGGAGGGCAGGCCCAGTACTTC
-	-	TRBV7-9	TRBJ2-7	CASSLGRESSYEQYF	TGTGCCAGCAGCTTAGGCAGGGAGAGCTCCTACGAGCAGTACTTC
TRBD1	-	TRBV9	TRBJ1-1	CASSAGTGGTEAFF	TGTGCCAGCAGCGCCGGGACAGGGGGTACTGAAGCTTTCTTT
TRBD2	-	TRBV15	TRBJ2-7	CATSRAGGWLAGVGEQYF	TGTGCCACCAGCAGAGCTGGTGGGTGGCTAGCGGGAGTGGGCGAGCAGTACTTC
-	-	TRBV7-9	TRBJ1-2	CASSLAGGGYTF	TGTGCCAGCAGCTTAGCGGGCGGAGGCTACACCTTC
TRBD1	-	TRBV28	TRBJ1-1	CASSPPGEGASGSTEAFF	TGTGCCAGCAGTCCCCCGGGGGAGGGGGCATCGGGGAGCACTGAAGCTTTCTTT
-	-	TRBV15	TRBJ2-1	CATSTGEYHPTNEQFF	TGTGCCACCAGCACCGGGGAGTATCATCCTACCAATGAGCAGTTCTTC
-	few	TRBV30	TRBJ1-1	CAWSPVNTEAFF	TGTGCCTGGAGCCCGGTGAACACTGAAGCTTTCTTT
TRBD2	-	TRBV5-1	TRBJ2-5	CASSRGVETQYF	TGCGCCAGCAGCCGGGGGGTGGAGACCCAGTACTTC
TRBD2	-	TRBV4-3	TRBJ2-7	CASSQTSGVHEQYF	TGCGCCAGCAGCCAAACTAGCGGAGTCCACGAGCAGTACTTC
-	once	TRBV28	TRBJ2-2	CASSRAGTGELFF	TGTGCCAGCAGTCGGGCGGGCACCGGGGAGCTGTTTTTT
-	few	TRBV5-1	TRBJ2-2	CASSPPDYTGELFF	TGCGCCAGCAGCCCCCCGGATTACACCGGGGAGCTGTTTTTT
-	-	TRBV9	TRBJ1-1	CASSVGVSTEAFF	TGTGCCAGCAGCGTTGGGGTTTCCACTGAAGCTTTCTTT